The 21 T cell receptor beta chains listed next were all sequenced from one sample in a study of cytomegalovirus exposure and HLA in healthy donors. Primers: 60 Vbeta forward and 13 Jbeta reverse. TCRdb keeps only in-frame clones here, not all; method: immunoSEQ multiplex PCR. Here the sample spans fewer than 150,000 clones, more than 65% being singletons. Sequenced input: PBMCs. These receptors were collected from a woman aged 30 to 39 in good health and CMV-seronegative.

This clone appeared a few times. The chain uses TRBV7-9 and TRBJ2-1; 8 nucleotides line up with TRBD2. The V gene end was trimmed by 5 bases and the J gene end by 8 bases; junction bases not matched to a gene: 8. This CDR3 region has 14 residues. Germline CDR1 SEHNR, CDR2 FQNEAQ (reference sequence). As DNA, the CDR3 is TGTGCCAGCAGCCAAATCGGGGGGGCCGATGAGCAGTTCTTC. It translates to CASSQIGGADEQFF.

The rearrangement links TRBV25-1 to TRBJ2-3; 8 positions match TRBD1. Germline V CDR1 and CDR2: MGHDK, SYGVNS. This CDR3 is 15 amino acids long. V gave up 0 bases and J gave up 3 bases; unmatched junction bases: 2. CDR3 protein: CASSEYTGGTDTQYF. For the CDR3, the DNA is TGTGCCAGCAGTGAATACACAGGGGGGACAGATACGCAGTATTTT.

This chain joins TRBV5-6 and TRBJ1-6; 9 nucleotides align to TRBD1. J gave up 10 bases and V 4 bases, and 9 bases lay outside the gene matches. CDR3 length: 15 residues. Per the germline V gene, CDR1 is SGHDT and CDR2 is YYEEEE. DNA for the CDR3: TGTGCCAGCAGCCCCGAGGGACAGGGATCCTCACCCCTCCACTTT. Amino acids: CASSPEGQGSSPLHF.

The chain recombines TRBV11-1 with TRBJ2-5; D possibly corresponds to TRBD1 (5 bases). The V and J ends lost 4 bases and 5 bases respectively, with 11 bases between them. Germline V gives CDR1 SGHAT, CDR2 FQDESV (reference sequence). CDR3 length: 13 amino acids. CDR3 bases: TGTGCCAGCAGCTCCAGGGTGGTGGAGACCCAGTACTTC. Translating gives CASSSRVVETQYF.

The chain links TRBV10-3 to TRBJ1-1; D gene uncertain. The CDR3 length is 12 residues. V lost 3 bases and J 11 bases, leaving 13 bases between the germline ends. Looked up from germline, CDR1 is ENHRY and CDR2 is SYGVKD. The CDR3: CAISENLRGAFF. For the CDR3, the DNA is TGTGCCATCAGTGAAAATCTTAGAGGGGCTTTCTTT.

J is TRBJ2-3 and V is TRBV7-8, with 10 bases fitting TRBD2. V gave up 3 bases and J gave up 4 bases; unmatched junction bases: 7. The CDR3 is 16 amino acids. Germline CDR1 and CDR2: SGHVS and FQNEAQ. The CDR3 loop is CASSLVTSGNADTQYF. For the CDR3, the DNA is TGTGCCAGCAGCTTGGTTACTAGCGGGAACGCAGATACGCAGTATTTT.

This chain connects TRBV21-1 to TRBJ2-7; the tabulated D call, TRBD1, remains unverified against the DNA. TRBV21-1 is a pseudogene segment. CDR3 size: 18 residues. CDR3: CASSLKRGGQGATYEQYV. The CDR3 DNA reads TGTGCCAGCAGCTTAAAGCGAGGGGGACAGGGGGCGACGTACGAGCAGTACGTC.

This clone appeared a few times. The rearrangement uses TRBV6-1 and TRBJ1-6; 9 nucleotides line up with TRBD1. This CDR3 is 16 amino acids long. Germline trimming cut 1 base from V and 7 bases from J; bases unmatched to any gene: 5. The V gene's germline CDR1 is MNHNS and CDR2 SASEGT. DNA of the CDR3: TGTGCCAGCAGTGAAGACGACGGGACAGGGAATTCACCCCTCCACTTT. It encodes CASSEDDGTGNSPLHF.

The CDR3 loop reads CSVDRTGRDYGYTF. As DNA, the CDR3 is TGCAGCGTGGATCGGACAGGGAGAGACTATGGCTACACCTTC. The rearrangement links TRBV29-1 to TRBJ1-2; 8 nucleotides line up with TRBD1. CDR3 size: 14 residues. Germline lookup yields CDR1 SQVTM and CDR2 ANQGSEA. Trimming at V came to 6 bases and at J to 3 bases, leaving 9 bases not matched to a gene. Filled out from reference TRBV29-1 and TRBJ1-2, the complete variable domain reads SAVISQKPSRDICQRGTSLTIQCQVDSQVTMMFWYRQQPGQSLTLIATANQGSEATYESGFVIDKFPISRPNLTFSTLTVSNMSPEDSSIYLCSVDRTGRDYGYTFGSGTRLTVV.

The J gene is TRBJ1-1, the V gene TRBV28; D uncertain. Germline CDR1 MDHEN, CDR2 SYDVKM. The CDR3 is made up of 15 amino acids. V was cut by 1 base and J by 2 bases, with 11 bases left in between. Here the CDR3 reads CASSLSHSLNTEAFF. The CDR3 nucleotides read TGTGCCAGCAGTTTATCCCACTCACTTAACACTGAAGCTTTCTTT. The variable domain in full, with the rest retrieved from reference TRBV28 and TRBJ1-1, is DVKVTQSSRYLVKRTGEKVFLECVQDMDHENMFWYRQDPGLGLRLIYFSYDVKMKEKGDIPEGYSVSREKKERFSLILESASTNQTSMYLCASSLSHSLNTEAFFGQGTRLTVV.

The chain carries TRBV9 and TRBJ1-4; maybe TRBD1 (6 bases). The CDR3 loop spans 14 amino acids. Germline loops: CDR1 SGDLS, CDR2 YYNGEE. V lost 3 bases, J lost 10 bases, and 16 bases lay in between. Here the CDR3 DNA reads TGTGCCAGCAGCGAGCCGGAAGTAGGGGGAAAACTGTTTTTT. Protein: CASSEPEVGGKLFF.

The chain carries TRBV18 and TRBJ1-1; no firm D call. This CDR3 has 16 residues. The V end was cut by 0 bases, the J end by 0 bases, with 11 bases between. Germline loops: CDR1 KGHSH, CDR2 LQKENI. The CDR3 is CASSPPNSFMNTEAFF. The CDR3 DNA follows: TGTGCCAGCTCACCACCTAACTCTTTTATGAACACTGAAGCTTTCTTT.

The rearrangement joins TRBV7-9 to TRBJ1-1; the D is unclear. The germline V gene encodes CDR1 SEHNR and CDR2 FQNEAQ (reference sequence). The CDR3 extends over 12 amino acids. Trimming left V 5 bases short and J 8 bases short, with 12 bases between. CDR3 in amino acids: CASSLGSHEAFF. CDR3 nucleotide sequence: TGTGCCAGCAGCCTAGGGAGCCACGAAGCTTTCTTT.

The chain has TRBV7-9 and TRBJ2-7, with TRBD2 matching 10 bases. The CDR3 has 15 residues. Trimming at V came to 5 bases and at J to 6 bases, leaving 10 bases not matched to a gene. The germline gives CDR1 SEHNR, CDR2 FQNEAQ (reference sequence). CDR3: CASSAQAGTSAEQYF. CDR3 in DNA: TGTGCCAGCAGCGCCCAAGCCGGGACTAGCGCCGAGCAGTACTTC. The whole variable domain, filled in from reference TRBV7-9 and TRBJ2-7, reads DTGVSQNPRHKITKRGQNVTFRCDPISEHNRLYWYRQTLGQGPEFLTYFQNEAQLEKSRLLSDRFSAERPKGSFSTLEIQRTEQGDSAMYLCASSAQAGTSAEQYFGPGTRLTVT.

Only a few counts were recorded for this clone. The J gene is TRBJ2-3, the V gene TRBV5-4; 7 nucleotides agree with TRBD2. This CDR3 is built from 15 residues. V dropped 0 bases and J dropped 4; count of bases not matched to a gene: 5. Per germline, CDR1 SGHNT and CDR2 YYREEE (reference sequence). DNA for the CDR3: TGTGCCAGCAGCTTGGTCGGCGGGAGAGCAGATACGCAGTATTTT. As protein: CASSLVGGRADTQYF.

The rearrangement joins TRBV19 to TRBJ2-3; possibly TRBD2 for D (6 bases). The CDR3 spans 14 residues. The V gene's germline CDR1 is LNHDA and CDR2 SQIVND (reference sequence). With 4 bases removed from V and 2 bases from J, the gap between germline ends came to 10 bases. The CDR3 protein is CASSTAGFTDTQYF. The CDR3 DNA sequence: TGTGCCAGTAGTACAGCGGGTTTCACAGATACGCAGTATTTT.

The genes are TRBV30 and TRBJ1-5; TRBD1 matches at 8 bases. Trimming cost V 5 bases and J 2 bases; bases outside gene matches: 2. The CDR3 is 13 residues long. Germline CDR1 is GTSNPN and CDR2 is SVGIG (reference sequence). CDR3 nucleotides: TGTGCCTGGGCAGGGGGCGGCAATCAGCCCCAGCATTTT. Translated: CAWAGGGNQPQHF.

This clone has just a few counts. The V and J genes are TRBV9 and TRBJ1-6; tentatively, D is TRBD1 (6 bases). V was clipped by 3 bases and J by 3 bases, with 16 bases between them. This CDR3 comprises 17 residues. Germline CDR1 SGDLS, CDR2 YYNGEE. The CDR3 sequence: CASSAYSGGGYNSPLHF. In DNA form, the CDR3 reads TGTGCCAGCAGCGCTTATTCGGGGGGCGGCTATAATTCACCCCTCCACTTT.

On this clone: The germline gene is not matched at one end of the junction; a read error may be the cause. J is TRBJ1-4 and V is TRBV9; maybe TRBD1 (6 bases). This CDR3 is built from 19 residues. Looked up from germline, CDR1 is SGDLS and CDR2 is YYNGEE. The CDR3 DNA reads as TGTACCAGCAGCGTGGGTGGGGGCCAGGGATATGCAACTAATGAAAAACTGTTTTTT. Protein: CTSSVGGGQGYATNEKLFF. The full variable domain, in which reference TRBV9 and TRBJ1-4 provide the parts outside the CDR3, is DSGVTQTPKHLITATGQRVTLRCSPRSGDLSVYWYQQSLDQGLQFLIQYYNGEERAKGNILERFSAQQFPDLHSELNLSSLELGDSALYFCTSSVGGGQGYATNEKLFFGSGTQLSVL.

The chain has TRBV5-4 and TRBJ2-3; 9 bases agree with TRBD2. CDR3 length equals 16 residues. Germline V gene lookup returns CDR1 SGHNT and CDR2 YYREEE (reference sequence). The ends lost 1 base at V and 0 bases at J; junction bases unmatched: 3. The CDR3 reads CASSLLSGGSTDTQYF. The CDR3 bases are TGTGCCAGCAGCTTGCTTAGCGGGGGTAGCACAGATACGCAGTATTTT.

This clone has just a few counts. CDR3: CASSQGQTENTEAFF. CDR3 sequence (DNA): TGCGCCAGCAGCCAAGGACAGACAGAGAACACTGAAGCTTTCTTT. This sequence joins TRBV4-1 and TRBJ1-1; D perhaps matches TRBD1 (5 bases). CDR1 and CDR2 (germline): MGHRA, YSYEKL. Trimming shortened V by 1 base and J by 1 base, and 10 bases separated the two germline ends. The CDR3 loop spans 15 amino acids.